Below, 7 T cell receptor beta chains from the same sample are listed, as sequenced in a study of post-analysis software for immune sequencing data. For these receptors, no antigen is known. Carried by the TCR beta cDNA libraries were unique molecular identifiers. MiXCR, applied by TCRdb to the PCR reads, yields one record per CDR3 protein. The data show 750,000 to 950,000 distinct CDR3 sequences, with under 60% seen just once and roughly 4.4% held by the top ten. Regarding the study as a whole: The five TRBV segments detected at higher frequency in patients than in controls included TRBV5-6, TRBV5-1 and TRBV20-1.

Sequenced: blood. The receptors stem from a girl aged 10 to 17 with multiple sclerosis.

This clonotype was seen just once. V and J are TRBV7-2 and TRBJ2-7; D remains unclear. V lost 0 bases and J 3 bases, leaving 12 bases between the germline ends. This CDR3 comprises 15 residues. Germline V gene sequence: CDR1 SGHTA, CDR2 FQGNSA. The CDR3 nucleotides are TGTGCCAGCAGCTTAGCGGGCCTCCAAGGCTACGAGCAGTACTTC. It yields the protein CASSLAGLQGYEQYF.

V gene TRBV2 combines with J gene TRBJ2-7, with 7 positions matching TRBD1. The end of the DNA is better explained by TRBJ2-5, so the J call may be wrong. Germline CDR1 and CDR2: SNHLY and FYNNEI. The CDR3 spans 13 residues. CDR3 coding DNA: TGTGCCACCAAAGGGACAGTGTCGGAGACCCAGTACTTC. Its protein product is CATKGTVSETQYF.

This clonotype occurred a few times. This rearrangement joins TRBV5-1 to TRBJ1-1, with D unclear. The CDR3 covers 14 residues. Trimming took 4 bases from V and 3 from J, leaving 13 bases between them. The germline V gene encodes CDR1 SGHRS and CDR2 YFSETQ. Here the CDR3 DNA reads TGCGCCAGCAGCATGGGTAGGGAAGACACTGAAGCTTTCTTT. Translating it yields CASSMGREDTEAFF.

The V call is TRBV7-3, the J call TRBJ2-1, with D possibly being TRBD2 (6 bases). CDR3 length: 11 amino acids. Germline values: CDR1 SGHTA, CDR2 FQGTGA. The V end lost 4 bases, the J end lost 13 bases, and 11 bases lay between the germline ends. In DNA form, the CDR3 reads TGTGCCAGCAGCTCTGGGGACTTCCAGTTCTTC. Protein: CASSSGDFQFF.

The CDR3 region has the DNA TGTGCCAGCAGTGAACTGGACTTGGGCTACGAGCAGTACTTC. As protein: CASSELDLGYEQYF. The V gene is TRBV6-1, the J gene TRBJ2-7; possible D gene TRBD2, 5 bases. V was trimmed by 2 bases and J by 3 bases, leaving 11 bases between them. The germline CDR1 and CDR2 sequences are MNHNS and SASEGT. The CDR3 consists of 14 residues.

The chain combines TRBV5-1 with TRBJ2-7; possibly TRBD2 for D (5 bases). With 4 bases removed from V and 2 bases from J, the gap between germline ends came to 16 bases. CDR3 size: 15 residues. CDR1 and CDR2 from the germline V gene are SGHRS and YFSETQ. In DNA, the CDR3 is TGCGCCAGCAGCCCGTCCCAGAGAGGGCCCTACGAGCAGTACTTC. Translated: CASSPSQRGPYEQYF.

The V gene is TRBV12-3 or TRBV12-4, the J gene TRBJ1-6, with 10 bases aligning to TRBD1. V trimming: 5 bases; J trimming: 9 bases; junction bases outside the gene matches: 4. This CDR3 contains 14 residues. The chain's CDR3 is CASSPDRGISPLHF. The CDR3 DNA reads TGTGCCAGCAGTCCGGACAGGGGGATTTCACCCCTCCACTTT.